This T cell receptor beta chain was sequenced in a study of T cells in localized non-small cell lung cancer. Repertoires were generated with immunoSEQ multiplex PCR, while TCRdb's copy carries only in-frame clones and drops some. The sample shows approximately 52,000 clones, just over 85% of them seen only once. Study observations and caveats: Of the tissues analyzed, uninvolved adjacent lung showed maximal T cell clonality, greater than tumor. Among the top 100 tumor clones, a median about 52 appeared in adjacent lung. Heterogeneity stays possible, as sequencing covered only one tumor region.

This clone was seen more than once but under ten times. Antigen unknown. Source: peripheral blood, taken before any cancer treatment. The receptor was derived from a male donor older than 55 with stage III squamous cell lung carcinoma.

In DNA form, the CDR3 reads TGTGCCAGCAGCGTAGAAGGAAAGGGGCCGGATGAGCAGTTCTTC. Translated: CASSVEGKGPDEQFF. The chain joins TRBV9 to TRBJ2-1; weak D call: TRBD1 (5 bases). This CDR3 spans 15 amino acids. Germline V gene data show CDR1 as SGDLS and CDR2 as YYNGEE. V lost 0 bases, J lost 8 bases, and 15 bases lay in between.